These 27 T cell receptor beta chains came from one sample sequenced in a study of radiotherapy plus CTLA-4 blockade in lung cancer. Sequenced by immunoSEQ multiplex PCR; TCRdb stores in-frame clones only, minus some. Among roughly 62,000 clones, 70% to 80% were seen once, and the ten largest hold approximately 2.8%. The sample in question was peripheral blood, obtained from a patient treated with radiotherapy plus ipilimumab. The receptor source for this set is a human donor with non-small cell lung cancer who had a complete response to radiotherapy plus ipilimumab.

The genes are TRBV5-1 and TRBJ2-7; 7 nucleotides line up with TRBD2. CDR1 and CDR2 (germline): SGHRS, YFSETQ. The CDR3 runs 15 residues. With V trimmed by 0 bases and J by 3 bases, 6 bases remained unmatched. In DNA form, the CDR3 reads TGCGCCAGCAGCTTGGGCGGCGGACTAGACTACGAGCAGTACTTC. Its protein product is CASSLGGGLDYEQYF.

The gene calls are TRBV5-1 and TRBJ2-7; weak D call: TRBD2 (6 bases). The CDR3 is made up of 13 amino acids. The V end was cut by 5 bases, the J end by 2 bases, with 11 bases between. Germline V CDR1 and CDR2: SGHRS, YFSETQ. The CDR3 is CASSKGLAYEQYF. CDR3 nucleotide sequence: TGCGCCAGCAGTAAGGGACTGGCCTACGAGCAGTACTTC.

This chain links TRBV28 with TRBJ2-7, with D possibly TRBD1 on 6 matching bases. The germline V gene has CDR1 MDHEN and CDR2 SYDVKM. This CDR3 is built from 15 residues. Trimming removed 6 bases from V and 6 bases from J, with 21 bases in between. The CDR3 reads CASSVTQGPLAEQYF. For the CDR3, the DNA is TGTGCCAGCAGCGTTACACAGGGTCCGCTAGCCGAGCAGTACTTC.

This chain uses TRBV28 with TRBJ2-7, with 7 nucleotides matching TRBD2. Germline CDR1 MDHEN, CDR2 SYDVKM. J was trimmed by 0 bases and V by 5 bases; bases with no gene match: 4. CDR3 size: 14 residues. This chain's CDR3 is CASSGGEGSYEQYF. In DNA form, the CDR3 reads TGTGCCAGCAGTGGGGGGGAGGGCTCCTACGAGCAGTACTTC.

This chain connects TRBV5-4 to TRBJ2-7; D gene unclear. Germline assignment: CDR1 SGHNT and CDR2 YYREEE (reference sequence). This CDR3 spans 14 amino acids. V lost 4 bases, J lost 2 bases, and 13 bases lay in between. CDR3 region: CASSRRFTPYEQYF. DNA of the CDR3: TGTGCCAGCAGCCGCCGCTTTACACCCTACGAGCAGTACTTC.

The chain employs TRBV7-8 and TRBJ1-5, with D perhaps TRBD1 (5 bases). Trimming stripped 4 bases from V and 4 bases from J, with 11 bases between. Germline V gene data show CDR1 as SGHVS and CDR2 as FQNEAQ. The CDR3 sequence is 14 residues long. CDR3 residues: CASSSSTENQPQHF. Here the CDR3 DNA reads TGTGCCAGCAGCTCTTCGACAGAAAATCAGCCCCAGCATTTT.

The chain recombines TRBV5-3 with TRBJ2-7; no reliable D call. TRBV5-3 is an open reading frame, and its role is uncertain. V was cut by 1 base and J by 2 bases, with 7 bases left in between. The CDR3 has 13 amino acids. Here the CDR3 DNA reads TGTGCCAGAAGCTTGAGTCAGACCTACGAGCAGTACTTC. Protein sequence: CARSLSQTYEQYF.

This chain connects TRBV6-1 to TRBJ2-1; a weak D match, TRBD2 (6 bases). Germline CDR1 is MNHNS and CDR2 is SASEGT. V shed 8 bases and J shed 9 bases, with 11 bases lying between them. The CDR3 has 11 amino acids. The DNA for the CDR3 is TGTGCCAGCGCGGGACCTCGTGAGCAGTTCTTC. Translating it yields CASAGPREQFF.

The rearrangement links TRBV27 to TRBJ1-1; the match to TRBD1 covers 7 bases. The germline V gene has CDR1 MNHEY and CDR2 SMNVEV (reference sequence). V lost 3 bases, J lost 1 base, and 2 bases stayed unmatched. CDR3 length: 14 amino acids. The CDR3 is CASSFGQENTEAFF. CDR3 in DNA: TGTGCCAGCAGTTTCGGACAGGAGAACACTGAAGCTTTCTTT.

This chain connects TRBV18 to TRBJ2-1, with 9 bases aligning to TRBD2. The CDR3 has 14 amino acids. CDR1 KGHSH and CDR2 LQKENI come from the germline V gene. The junction had 7 bases not matched to a gene; V was cut back by 3 bases and J by 10 bases. The chain's CDR3 is CASSPGTSRLEQFF. Here the CDR3 DNA reads TGTGCCAGCTCACCCGGGACTAGCCGCTTAGAGCAGTTCTTC.

This clone is a singleton in its sample. V usage is TRBV7-7 and J usage is TRBJ2-2, with D possibly being TRBD2 (7 bases). V lost 5 bases and J lost 6, with 25 bases in between. CDR1 and CDR2 (germline): SSHAT, FNYEAQ (reference sequence). The CDR3 length is 18 residues. CDR3 amino acids: CASSPQSGGGFGSGELFF. The CDR3 DNA sequence: TGTGCCAGCAGCCCACAGAGTGGGGGGGGCTTCGGGTCCGGGGAGCTGTTTTTT. Based on the CDR3 plus reference TRBV7-7 and TRBJ2-2, the full variable domain is GAGVSQSPRYKVTKRGQDVTLRCDPISSHATLYWYQQALGQGPEFLTYFNYEAQPDKSGLPSDRFSAERPEGSISTLTIQRTEQRDSAMYRCASSPQSGGGFGSGELFFGEGSRLTVL.

The V call is TRBV18, the J call TRBJ2-5; 10 bases are shared with TRBD1. CDR3 size: 15 residues. Germline-derived CDR1 and CDR2 are KGHSH and LQKENI. The V and J ends lost 5 bases and 4 bases, in that order; junction bases with no gene match: 7. CDR3 coding DNA: TGTGCCAGCTCATGGACAGGGGGTGTCTTAGAGACCCAGTACTTC. Translated, it gives CASSWTGGVLETQYF. Supplemented by reference TRBV18 and TRBJ2-5, the full variable domain reads NAGVMQNPRHLVRRRGQEARLRCSPMKGHSHVYWYRQLPEEGLKFMVYLQKENIIDESGMPKERFSAEFPKEGPSILRIQQVVRGDSAAYFCASSWTGGVLETQYFGPGTRLLVL.

This clone was seen many times. The chain is built from TRBV4-1 and TRBJ2-7; no reliable D call. V gave up 4 bases and J gave up 7 bases, with 8 bases separating them. The V gene's germline CDR1 is MGHRA and CDR2 YSYEKL. CDR3 size: 11 residues. CDR3 protein: CASSRGSEQYF. The CDR3 coding sequence is TGCGCCAGCAGCCGAGGTAGTGAGCAGTACTTC.

The rearrangement links TRBV30 to TRBJ2-5; a possible D gene is TRBD1 (5 bases). Deletions cut 2 bases from V and 5 bases from J, with 6 bases between. This CDR3 region has 11 residues. Germline V gene data show CDR1 as GTSNPN and CDR2 as SVGIG (reference sequence). The CDR3 reads CAWSHRETQYF. The CDR3 region has the DNA TGTGCCTGGAGTCACAGGGAGACCCAGTACTTC. The whole variable domain, filled in from reference TRBV30 and TRBJ2-5, reads SQTIHQWPATLVQPVGSPLSLECTVEGTSNPNLYWYRQAAGRGLQLLFYSVGIGQISSEVPQNLSASRPQDRQFILSSKKLLLSDSGFYLCAWSHRETQYFGPGTRLLVL.

The chain links TRBV5-6 to TRBJ1-4, with D hard to call. Trimming stripped 5 bases from V and 2 bases from J, with 13 bases between. The CDR3 is 15 residues long. Germline lookup yields CDR1 SGHDT and CDR2 YYEEEE. For the CDR3, the DNA is TGTGCCAGCAGGCCCCGAGAGGCCACTAATGAAAAACTGTTTTTT. Amino acid sequence: CASRPREATNEKLFF.

This chain joins TRBV7-2 and TRBJ2-2, with 10 bases matching TRBD1. V was pared by 5 bases and J by 6 bases, with 9 bases of the junction left unmatched. CDR3 length equals 16 residues. Germline V gene lookup returns CDR1 SGHTA and CDR2 FQGNSA. CDR3 in DNA: TGTGCCAGCAGCCTCCAGACAGGGGGCAAGTCCGGGGAGCTGTTTTTT. Protein: CASSLQTGGKSGELFF.

This clone was found once. The genes are TRBV11-2 and TRBJ2-5; 11 bases map to TRBD2. The V and J ends lost 3 bases and 11 bases, in that order; junction bases with no gene match: 14. The germline CDR1 and CDR2 sequences are SGHAT and FQNNGV. This CDR3 spans 16 amino acids. The CDR3 bases are TGTGCCAGCAGCTTCACCTCTAGCGGGGGGATAGAAGAGCAGTACTTC. Its protein is CASSFTSSGGIEEQYF.

The genes are TRBV6-1 and TRBJ1-1, with 12 positions matching TRBD1. CDR1 is MNHNS and CDR2 is SASEGT in the germline V gene. The CDR3 is 15 residues long. V was pared by 5 bases and J by 8 bases, with 9 bases of the junction left unmatched. The CDR3 here is CASSLPGQGAREAFF. DNA for the CDR3: TGTGCCAGCAGTCTACCGGGACAGGGGGCTCGGGAAGCTTTCTTT.

This clone was detected once. The CDR3 is CASSALALARGTGELFF. The CDR3, as DNA: TGTGCCAGCAGTGCTTTGGCCCTGGCCAGGGGAACCGGGGAGCTGTTTTTT. The rearrangement links TRBV6-1 to TRBJ2-2, with D perhaps matching TRBD1 (6 bases). The CDR3 has 17 amino acids. Trimming stripped 4 bases from V and 5 bases from J, with 20 bases between. Germline CDR1 is MNHNS and CDR2 is SASEGT.

The chain recombines TRBV30 with TRBJ2-7; TRBD1 matches at 8 bases. Trimming removed 2 bases from V and 7 bases from J; junction bases left unmatched: 7. Germline-derived CDR1 and CDR2 are GTSNPN and SVGIG (reference sequence). This CDR3 is 13 amino acids long. As DNA, the CDR3 is TGTGCCTGGAGTTACTCAGGGGGCGGGGAGCAGTACTTC. Its protein is CAWSYSGGGEQYF.

The V call is TRBV15, the J call TRBJ1-5; maybe TRBD1 (6 bases). V shed 8 bases and J shed 6 bases, with 17 bases lying between them. The V gene's germline CDR1 is LNHNV and CDR2 YYDKDF (reference sequence). CDR3 length: 14 amino acids. The CDR3 region is CATQQGRLGQPQHF. As DNA, the CDR3 is TGTGCCACCCAACAGGGAAGGTTGGGTCAGCCCCAGCATTTT.

The chain couples TRBV7-2 to TRBJ2-1, with 9 positions matching TRBD2. V shed 3 bases, J shed 2 bases, and the junction held 2 bases outside the gene matches. The CDR3 runs 15 residues. The germline CDR1 and CDR2 sequences are SGHTA and FQGNSA. The CDR3 sequence: CASSFGGRAYNEQFF. For the CDR3, the DNA is TGTGCCAGCAGCTTTGGCGGGAGGGCCTACAATGAGCAGTTCTTC.

V and J are TRBV28 and TRBJ2-5; possible D gene TRBD1, 7 bases. The J call may be faulty, since TRBJ2-7 better matches the DNA end. The germline V gene has CDR1 MDHEN and CDR2 SYDVKM. The CDR3 is made up of 13 amino acids. The CDR3 spells CASSSGGTYEQYF. For the CDR3, the DNA is TGTGCCAGCAGTTCAGGGGGGACCTACGAGCAGTACTTC.

This clone was recorded once. The chain uses TRBV2 and TRBJ2-7; TRBD1 matches 7 bases. Germline V gene lookup returns CDR1 SNHLY and CDR2 FYNNEI. V dropped 5 bases and J dropped 3; count of bases not matched to a gene: 7. This CDR3 is built from 14 residues. Here the CDR3 DNA reads TGTGCCAGCAGTAGGACAGGATTGTTCTACGAGCAGTACTTC. Protein sequence: CASSRTGLFYEQYF.

This clone occurred a few times. This chain links TRBV30 with TRBJ1-2, with D perhaps TRBD1 (5 bases). Between the trimmed V and J ends, which lost 2 bases and 3 bases, there was a span of 10 bases. The CDR3 runs 13 residues. Germline CDR1 reads GTSNPN; CDR2 reads SVGIG (reference sequence). The CDR3 loop reads CAWSLAGHYGYTF. CDR3 coding DNA: TGTGCCTGGAGTCTCGCAGGGCACTATGGCTACACCTTC. Based on the CDR3 plus reference TRBV30 and TRBJ1-2, the full variable domain is SQTIHQWPATLVQPVGSPLSLECTVEGTSNPNLYWYRQAAGRGLQLLFYSVGIGQISSEVPQNLSASRPQDRQFILSSKKLLLSDSGFYLCAWSLAGHYGYTFGSGTRLTVV.

This sequence joins TRBV4-1 and TRBJ1-5, with D perhaps matching TRBD1 (6 bases). The CDR3 has 13 amino acids. Germline V gene lookup returns CDR1 MGHRA and CDR2 YSYEKL. V dropped 0 bases and J dropped 12 bases, with 12 bases sitting between them. The CDR3 protein is CASSQDWGRVQHF. The CDR3 nucleotides read TGCGCCAGCAGCCAAGATTGGGGGCGGGTCCAGCATTTT.

The rearrangement joins TRBV7-2 to TRBJ2-5, with 16 nucleotides matching TRBD2. Germline trimming cut 4 bases from V and 4 bases from J; bases unmatched to any gene: 3. Germline V gene data show CDR1 as SGHTA and CDR2 as FQGNSA. This CDR3 has 16 amino acids. This CDR3 is CASSSGLAGGRETQYF. The CDR3 DNA sequence: TGTGCCAGCAGCTCGGGACTAGCGGGGGGGCGAGAGACCCAGTACTTC. The entire variable domain, with the rest obtained from reference TRBV7-2 and TRBJ2-5, is as follows: GAGVSQSPSNKVTEKGKDVELRCDPISGHTALYWYRQSLGQGLEFLIYFQGNSAPDKSGLPSDRFSAERTGGSVSTLTIQRTQQEDSAVYLCASSSGLAGGRETQYFGPGTRLLVL.